This TCR beta chain was retrieved from a study of T cell responses to AZD1222 COVID-19 vaccine. Of note for this clone: No antigen is known for it.

Study-level findings and limits: At study baseline, merely a handful of AZD1222 recipients were seropositive.

V lost 0 bases, J lost 1 base, and 7 bases stayed unmatched. CDR1 SGDLS and CDR2 YYNGEE come from the germline V gene. The CDR3 extends over 18 amino acids. Produced via immunoSEQ multiplex PCR; TCRdb's table is partial and in-frame only. The data contain about 140,000 clones, less than 95% of them singletons. The rearrangement links TRBV9 to TRBJ2-2; 9 bases align to TRBD2. Here the sequenced sample was peripheral blood, taken 28 days after the second AZD1222 dose. The sequence came from an adult who received the AZD1222 COVID-19 vaccine. CDR3 sequence (DNA): TGTGCCAGCAGCGTAGAGACCTATAGCGGGAGGAACACCGGGGAGCTGTTTTTT. Amino acids: CASSVETYSGRNTGELFF.